The 20 T cell receptor beta chains below all came from one sample that was sequenced in a study of shared clonotypes between healthy human individuals. Method: immunoSEQ multiplex PCR; TCRdb's copy keeps in-frame clones and lacks some. Found here are some 2.1 million clones, roughly 94% of them singletons; the top ten hold 0.13%. The sample consisted of naive CD4+ T cells sorted from blood. Subset described: CD45RA+ positively selected. These receptors were taken from a man between 18 and 35 years old in good health.

To note about this clone: Other DNA sequences from this sample encode an identical CDR3 as well. The rearrangement uses TRBV5-1 and TRBJ2-5; perhaps TRBD2 as D (5 bases). The length of the CDR3 is 14 residues. The germline gives CDR1 SGHRS, CDR2 YFSETQ. V gave up 2 bases and J gave up 4 bases, with 12 bases separating them. The CDR3 spells CASSFSGSGETQYF. CDR3 bases: TGCGCCAGCAGCTTTTCGGGGTCGGGAGAGACCCAGTACTTC.

The CDR3 DNA reads TGCGCCAGCAGTCCCAGTGGAAGCAATGGTGAGCAGTACTTC. This translates into CASSPSGSNGEQYF. The chain employs TRBV10-2 and TRBJ2-7; D gene unclear. The V and J ends lost 5 bases and 7 bases respectively, with 18 bases between them. CDR3 size: 14 residues. The germline CDR1 and CDR2 sequences are WSHSY and SAAADI.

This clone occurred a few times. The rearrangement links TRBV19 to TRBJ1-5; D ambiguous. Germline CDR1 reads LNHDA; CDR2 reads SQIVND (reference sequence). V was clipped by 6 bases and J by 2 bases, with 11 bases between them. This CDR3 is 14 amino acids long. The CDR3 DNA sequence: TGTGCCAGTAGCCCAGGTTCGGGCAATCAGCCCCAGCATTTT. Amino acid sequence: CASSPGSGNQPQHF. The whole variable domain, remainder taken from reference TRBV19 and TRBJ1-5, is DGGITQSPKYLFRKEGQNVTLSCEQNLNHDAMYWYRQDPGQGLRLIYYSQIVNDFQKGDIAEGYSVSREKKESFPLTVTSAQKNPTAFYLCASSPGSGNQPQHFGDGTRLSIL.

The chain uses TRBV4-1 and TRBJ2-5; D not certain. The CDR3 is 14 residues long. V shed 3 bases and J shed 5 bases, with 13 bases lying between them. CDR1 and CDR2 from the germline V gene are MGHRA and YSYEKL. CDR3 sequence: CASSQAGLEETQYF. The CDR3 DNA reads TGCGCCAGCAGCCAGGCCGGGTTGGAGGAGACCCAGTACTTC.

This rearrangement joins TRBV30 to TRBJ1-4; no reliable D call. V shed 0 bases and J shed 0 bases, with 8 bases lying between them. This CDR3 is built from 15 residues. Germline-derived CDR1 and CDR2 are GTSNPN and SVGIG (reference sequence). Here the CDR3 DNA reads TGTGCCTGGAGTGTACCGTGGACAACTAATGAAAAACTGTTTTTT. Translation: CAWSVPWTTNEKLFF.

This clone was observed once. The chain is built from TRBV5-4 and TRBJ2-2; D may match TRBD1 or TRBD2 (5 bases each). The CDR3 runs to 15 residues. Germline V gene sequence: CDR1 SGHNT, CDR2 YYREEE (reference sequence). Trimming removed 2 bases from V and 0 bases from J, with 8 bases in between. CDR3 protein: CASSFRGANTGELFF. For the CDR3, the DNA is TGTGCCAGCAGCTTTCGGGGCGCGAACACCGGGGAGCTGTTTTTT.

This sequence joins TRBV6-5 and TRBJ2-2; D call uncertain. Per the germline V gene, CDR1 is MNHEY and CDR2 is SVGAGI. V lost 6 bases and J lost 6, with 8 bases in between. This CDR3 comprises 12 residues. CDR3 nucleotides: TGTGCCAGCAGGACCAGGCCCGGGGAGCTGTTTTTT. Protein: CASRTRPGELFF.

The chain recombines TRBV7-3 with TRBJ2-7, with D possibly TRBD2 on 6 matching bases. CDR1 is SGHTA and CDR2 is FQGTGA in the germline V gene. Trimming removed 5 bases from V and 4 bases from J, with 15 bases in between. This CDR3 spans 14 amino acids. For the CDR3, the DNA is TGTGCCAGCAGCGCCTCCGGGACTCAATACGAGCAGTACTTC. Protein sequence: CASSASGTQYEQYF.

The chain couples TRBV6-1 to TRBJ1-6; D gene uncertain. The germline gives CDR1 MNHNS, CDR2 SASEGT. The CDR3 covers 17 residues. The ends were cut back, 4 bases at V and 0 bases at J, with 13 bases in the middle. The CDR3 loop is CASSGGLGFSYNSPLHF. The CDR3 nucleotides are TGTGCCAGCAGTGGAGGTCTGGGGTTCTCCTATAATTCACCCCTCCACTTT.

In the case of this clone: In the same sample, other DNA sequences code for this CDR3. This sequence joins TRBV18 and TRBJ1-2; D unclear. Trimming shortened V by 2 bases and J by 3 bases, and 4 bases separated the two germline ends. There are 12 residues in the CDR3. Germline V gives CDR1 KGHSH, CDR2 LQKENI. CDR3 amino acids: CASSPGDYGYTF. DNA for the CDR3: TGTGCCAGCTCACCAGGGGACTATGGCTACACCTTC.

V gene TRBV27 combines with J gene TRBJ2-5; D is perhaps TRBD2 (6 bases). The V gene lost 7 bases and the J gene lost 5 bases, with 14 bases spanning the gap. CDR1 MNHEY and CDR2 SMNVEV come from the germline V gene (reference sequence). The CDR3 has 13 residues. The CDR3 DNA follows: TGTGCCAGCACCTTGGGGGGTCGGGAGACCCAGTACTTC. Translation: CASTLGGRETQYF.

The genes are TRBV4-3 and TRBJ2-5; D assignment may be TRBD1 or TRBD2 (5 bases each). The V end was cut by 0 bases, the J end by 7 bases, with 9 bases between. Germline V gene sequence: CDR1 LGHNA, CDR2 YSLEER. The CDR3 covers 13 residues. CDR3 DNA: TGCGCCAGCAGCCAAGACCAGGGACGGACCCAGTACTTC. Residues: CASSQDQGRTQYF.

The chain uses TRBV29-1 and TRBJ2-1, with D possibly called TRBD1 or TRBD2 (5 bases each). The CDR3 sequence is 14 residues long. CDR1 is SQVTM and CDR2 is ANQGSEA in the germline V gene. Trimming took 4 bases from V and 0 from J, leaving 10 bases between them. The CDR3 sequence is CSVVGRVSYNEQFF. CDR3 in DNA: TGCAGCGTTGTGGGGCGGGTCTCCTACAATGAGCAGTTCTTC.

This chain links TRBV4-1 with TRBJ2-1; 7 nucleotides line up with TRBD1. V dropped 4 bases and J dropped 5; count of bases not matched to a gene: 5. Germline values: CDR1 MGHRA, CDR2 YSYEKL. CDR3 length: 14 residues. The CDR3 reads CASSRRDSNNEQFF. Written as DNA, the CDR3 is TGCGCCAGCAGCCGCAGGGACAGCAACAATGAGCAGTTCTTC.

Note on this clone: The sample holds other DNA sequences that translate to the same CDR3. The gene calls are TRBV6-5 and TRBJ2-6; TRBD1 is a possible D gene (5 bases). Trimming pared 2 bases from V and 2 bases from J, leaving 7 bases between. The CDR3 spans 15 residues. The germline CDR1 and CDR2 sequences are MNHEY and SVGAGI. The CDR3 sequence: CASSYEGAGANVLTF. The CDR3 region has the DNA TGTGCCAGCAGTTACGAAGGGGCTGGGGCCAACGTCCTGACTTTC.

This chain joins TRBV6-1 and TRBJ1-1; TRBD1 might be the D (6 bases). Trimming stripped 8 bases from V and 4 bases from J, with 20 bases between. The length of the CDR3 is 15 residues. CDR1 and CDR2 from the germline V gene are MNHNS and SASEGT. CDR3 amino acids: CASGWAGAHSTEAFF. The CDR3, as DNA: TGTGCCAGCGGATGGGCGGGGGCGCATAGCACTGAAGCTTTCTTT.

J is TRBJ1-1 and V is TRBV7-2; D uncertain. Per the germline V gene, CDR1 is SGHTA and CDR2 is FQGNSA. This CDR3 contains 11 residues. Trimming removed 1 base from V and 10 bases from J, with 7 bases in between. CDR3 amino acids: CASSLGPPAFF. CDR3 sequence (DNA): TGTGCCAGCAGCTTAGGTCCCCCAGCTTTCTTT.

This clone is a singleton in its sample. The chain employs TRBV5-1 and TRBJ1-1; TRBD1 is a possible D gene (6 bases). The germline V gene encodes CDR1 SGHRS and CDR2 YFSETQ. CDR3 length: 15 amino acids. Trimming left V 3 bases short and J 0 bases short, with 12 bases between. This CDR3 is CASSSGTSLNTEAFF. Here the CDR3 DNA reads TGCGCCAGCAGCTCCGGGACATCGTTGAACACTGAAGCTTTCTTT.

With regard to this clone: Within the sample, other DNA sequences also encode this same CDR3. The J gene is TRBJ2-7, the V gene TRBV7-2; 9 bases match TRBD1. This CDR3 is 13 amino acids long. J gave up 2 bases and V 5 bases, and 1 base lay outside the gene matches. Germline assignment: CDR1 SGHTA and CDR2 FQGNSA. CDR3 DNA sequence: TGTGCCAGCAGCCGACAGGGGGCCTACGAGCAGTACTTC. Translation: CASSRQGAYEQYF. Combining the CDR3 with reference TRBV7-2 and TRBJ2-7 gives the whole variable domain GAGVSQSPSNKVTEKGKDVELRCDPISGHTALYWYRQSLGQGLEFLIYFQGNSAPDKSGLPSDRFSAERTGGSVSTLTIQRTQQEDSAVYLCASSRQGAYEQYFGPGTRLTVT.

The chain is built from TRBV5-4 and TRBJ2-1, with 13 bases that match TRBD2. This CDR3 region has 15 residues. Per the germline V gene, CDR1 is SGHNT and CDR2 is YYREEE (reference sequence). The trim removed 4 bases at V and 6 bases at J, leaving 4 bases unmatched. The CDR3 spells CASSVRTSGSNEQFF. CDR3 in DNA: TGTGCCAGCAGCGTCCGGACTAGCGGGAGCAATGAGCAGTTCTTC.